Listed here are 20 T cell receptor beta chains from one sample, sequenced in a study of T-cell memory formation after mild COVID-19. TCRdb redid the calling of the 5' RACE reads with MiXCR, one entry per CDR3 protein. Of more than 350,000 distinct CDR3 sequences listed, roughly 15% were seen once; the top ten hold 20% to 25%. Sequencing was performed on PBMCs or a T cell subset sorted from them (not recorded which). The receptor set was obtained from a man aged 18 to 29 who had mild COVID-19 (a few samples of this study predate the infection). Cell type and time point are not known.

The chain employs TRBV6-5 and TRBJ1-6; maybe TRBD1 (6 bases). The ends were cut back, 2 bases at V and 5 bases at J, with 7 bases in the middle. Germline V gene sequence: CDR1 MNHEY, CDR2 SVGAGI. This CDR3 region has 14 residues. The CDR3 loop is CASSYTGNNSPLHF. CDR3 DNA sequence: TGTGCCAGCAGTTACACAGGGAATAATTCACCCCTCCACTTT.

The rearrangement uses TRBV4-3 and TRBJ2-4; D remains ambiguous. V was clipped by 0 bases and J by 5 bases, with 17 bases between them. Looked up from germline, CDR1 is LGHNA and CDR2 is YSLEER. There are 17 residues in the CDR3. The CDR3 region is CASSQDLGSPAQNIQYF. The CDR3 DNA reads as TGCGCCAGCAGCCAAGATTTGGGTTCGCCTGCGCAAAACATTCAGTACTTC.

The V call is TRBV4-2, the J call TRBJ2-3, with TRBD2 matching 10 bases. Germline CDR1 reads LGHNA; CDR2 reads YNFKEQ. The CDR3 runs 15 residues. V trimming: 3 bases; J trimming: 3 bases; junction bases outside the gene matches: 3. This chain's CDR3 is CASSHSGGFTDTQYF. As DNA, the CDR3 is TGTGCCAGCAGCCATAGCGGGGGGTTTACAGATACGCAGTATTTT.

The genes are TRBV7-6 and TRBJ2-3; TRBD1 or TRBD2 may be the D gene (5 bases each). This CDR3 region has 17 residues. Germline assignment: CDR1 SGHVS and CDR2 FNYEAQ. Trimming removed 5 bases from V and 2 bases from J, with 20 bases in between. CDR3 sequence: CASSPVGAGRDTDTQYF. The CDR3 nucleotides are TGTGCCAGCAGCCCGGTCGGGGCGGGTAGAGACACAGATACGCAGTATTTT.

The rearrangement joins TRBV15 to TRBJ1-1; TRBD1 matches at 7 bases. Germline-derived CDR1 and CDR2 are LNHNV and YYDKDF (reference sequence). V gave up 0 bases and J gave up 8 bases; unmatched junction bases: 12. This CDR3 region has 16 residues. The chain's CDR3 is CATSRDRGALDREAFF. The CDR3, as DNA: TGTGCCACCAGCAGAGATAGGGGGGCCTTGGACAGGGAAGCTTTCTTT.

CDR3 protein: CSARDRASPGGYTF. The CDR3 coding sequence is TGCAGTGCTAGAGACCGGGCTTCCCCTGGTGGCTACACCTTC. The chain recombines TRBV20-1 with TRBJ1-2; D not certain. This CDR3 is built from 14 residues. V was pared by 0 bases and J by 7 bases, with 15 bases between. The germline CDR1 and CDR2 sequences are DFQATT and SNEGSKA (reference sequence).

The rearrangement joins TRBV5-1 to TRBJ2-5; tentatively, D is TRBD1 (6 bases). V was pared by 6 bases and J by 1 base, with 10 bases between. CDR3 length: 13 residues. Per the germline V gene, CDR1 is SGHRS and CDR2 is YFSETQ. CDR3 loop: CASTRDIQETQYF. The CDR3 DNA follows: TGCGCCAGCACCAGGGACATCCAAGAGACCCAGTACTTC.

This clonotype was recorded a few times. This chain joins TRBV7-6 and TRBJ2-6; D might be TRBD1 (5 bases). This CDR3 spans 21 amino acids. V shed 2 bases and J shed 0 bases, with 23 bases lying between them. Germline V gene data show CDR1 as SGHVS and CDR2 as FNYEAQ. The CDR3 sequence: CASSLQLTRQHPYSGANVLTF. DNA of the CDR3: TGTGCCAGCAGCTTACAACTCACAAGACAGCATCCTTACTCTGGGGCCAACGTCCTGACTTTC.

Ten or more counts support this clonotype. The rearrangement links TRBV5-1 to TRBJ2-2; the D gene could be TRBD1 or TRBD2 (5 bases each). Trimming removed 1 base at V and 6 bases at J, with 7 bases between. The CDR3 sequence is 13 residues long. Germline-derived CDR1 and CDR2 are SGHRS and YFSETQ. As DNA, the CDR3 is TGCGCCAGCAGCTTGCTGGGGGCCGGGGAGCTGTTTTTT. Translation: CASSLLGAGELFF.

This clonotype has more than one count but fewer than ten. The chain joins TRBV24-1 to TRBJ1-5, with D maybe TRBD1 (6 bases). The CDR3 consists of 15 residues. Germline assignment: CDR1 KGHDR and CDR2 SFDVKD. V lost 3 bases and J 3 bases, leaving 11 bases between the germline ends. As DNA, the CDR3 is TGTGCCACCAGTGATCCAAGACAGGACAATCAGCCCCAGCATTTT. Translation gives CATSDPRQDNQPQHF.

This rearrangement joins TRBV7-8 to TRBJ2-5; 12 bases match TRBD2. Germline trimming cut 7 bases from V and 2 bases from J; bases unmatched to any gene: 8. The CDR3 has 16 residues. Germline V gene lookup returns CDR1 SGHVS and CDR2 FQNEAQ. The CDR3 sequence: CASTPGLAGPQETQYF. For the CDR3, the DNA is TGTGCCAGCACCCCAGGACTAGCGGGACCACAAGAGACCCAGTACTTC.

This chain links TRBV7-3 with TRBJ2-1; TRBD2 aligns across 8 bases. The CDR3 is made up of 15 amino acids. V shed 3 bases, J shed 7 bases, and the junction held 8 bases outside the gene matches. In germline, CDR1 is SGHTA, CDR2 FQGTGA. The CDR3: CASSFPGTRENEQFF. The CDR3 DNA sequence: TGTGCCAGCAGCTTCCCGGGGACTAGGGAAAATGAGCAGTTCTTC.

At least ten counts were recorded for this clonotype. Written as DNA, the CDR3 is TGTGCCAGCCGCTGGGGGGCTGAAGCTTTCTTT. Translated: CASRWGAEAFF. This chain uses TRBV28 with TRBJ1-1, with D possibly matching TRBD1 (5 bases). The CDR3 extends over 11 amino acids. V gave up 8 bases and J gave up 6 bases, with 10 bases separating them. The V gene's germline CDR1 is MDHEN and CDR2 SYDVKM.

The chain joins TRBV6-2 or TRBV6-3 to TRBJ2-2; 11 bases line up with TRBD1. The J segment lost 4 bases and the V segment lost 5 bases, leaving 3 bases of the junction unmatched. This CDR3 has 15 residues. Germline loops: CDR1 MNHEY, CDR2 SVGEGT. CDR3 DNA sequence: TGTGCCAGCAGTGCCGGGACAGGGGGCACCGGGGAGCTGTTTTTT. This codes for CASSAGTGGTGELFF.

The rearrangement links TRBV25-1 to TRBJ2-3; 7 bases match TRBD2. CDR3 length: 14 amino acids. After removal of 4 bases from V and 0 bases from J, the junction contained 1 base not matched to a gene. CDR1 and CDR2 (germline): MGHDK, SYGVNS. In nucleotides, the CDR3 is TGTGCCAGCAGTGCCGGGGGGAGCACAGATACGCAGTATTTT. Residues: CASSAGGSTDTQYF.

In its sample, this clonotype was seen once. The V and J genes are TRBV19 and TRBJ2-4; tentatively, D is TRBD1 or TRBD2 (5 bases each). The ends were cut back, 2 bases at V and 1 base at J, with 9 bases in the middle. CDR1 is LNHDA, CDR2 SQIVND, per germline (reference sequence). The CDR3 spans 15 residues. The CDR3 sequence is CASSIMGEAKNIQYF. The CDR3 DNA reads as TGTGCCAGTAGTATAATGGGGGAGGCCAAAAACATTCAGTACTTC.

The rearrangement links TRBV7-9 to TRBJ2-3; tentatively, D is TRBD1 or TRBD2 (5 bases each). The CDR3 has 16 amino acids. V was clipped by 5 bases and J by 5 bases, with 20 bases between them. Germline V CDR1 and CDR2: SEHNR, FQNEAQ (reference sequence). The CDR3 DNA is TGTGCCAGCAGCCCCGTACGGACCCTGGGGGAAGATACGCAGTATTTT. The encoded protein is CASSPVRTLGEDTQYF.

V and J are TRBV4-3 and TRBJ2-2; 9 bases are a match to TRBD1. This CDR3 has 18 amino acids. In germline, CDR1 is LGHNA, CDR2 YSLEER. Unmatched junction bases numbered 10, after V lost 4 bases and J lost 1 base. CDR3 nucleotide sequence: TGCGCCAGCAGCCGAGGGGTTTTGGGACAGGGGAACACCGGGGAGCTGTTTTTT. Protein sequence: CASSRGVLGQGNTGELFF.

The CDR3 coding sequence is TGCAGTGCTAGCCCGGGACCCTCTGGAAACACCATATATTTT. It specifies CSASPGPSGNTIYF. The chain employs TRBV20-1 and TRBJ1-3; TRBD1 is a possible D gene (5 bases). The CDR3 runs to 14 residues. Trimming pared 3 bases from V and 0 bases from J, leaving 9 bases between. CDR1 is DFQATT, CDR2 SNEGSKA, per germline (reference sequence).

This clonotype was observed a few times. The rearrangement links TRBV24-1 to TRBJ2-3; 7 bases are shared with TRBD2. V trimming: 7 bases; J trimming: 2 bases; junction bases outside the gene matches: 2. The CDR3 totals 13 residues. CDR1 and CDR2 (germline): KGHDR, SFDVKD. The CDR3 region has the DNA TGTGCCACCAGCGGGGGGTCCACAGATACGCAGTATTTT. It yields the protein CATSGGSTDTQYF.